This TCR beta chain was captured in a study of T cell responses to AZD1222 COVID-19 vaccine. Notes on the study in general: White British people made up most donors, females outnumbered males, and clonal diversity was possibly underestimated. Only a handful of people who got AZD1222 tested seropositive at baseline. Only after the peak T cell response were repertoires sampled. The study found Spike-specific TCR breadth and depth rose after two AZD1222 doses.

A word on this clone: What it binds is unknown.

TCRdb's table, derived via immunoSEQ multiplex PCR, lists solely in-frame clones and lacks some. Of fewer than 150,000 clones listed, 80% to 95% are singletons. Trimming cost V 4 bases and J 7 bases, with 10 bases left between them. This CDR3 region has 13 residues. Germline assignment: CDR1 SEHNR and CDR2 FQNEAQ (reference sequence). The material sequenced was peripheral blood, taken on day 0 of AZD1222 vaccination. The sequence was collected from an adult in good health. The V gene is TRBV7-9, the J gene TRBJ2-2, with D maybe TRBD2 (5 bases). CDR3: CASSWGEDGELFF. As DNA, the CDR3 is TGTGCCAGCAGCTGGGGAGAAGACGGGGAGCTGTTTTTT.